This passage covers 32 T cell receptor beta chains from one sample sequenced in a study of CD8 T cells in ankylosing spondylitis. Their antigen targets remain unknown. Notes on the study in general: Blood from ankylosing spondylitis patients appeared to carry a characteristic roughly 8-variant TCR beta motif.

From the 5' RACE reads, TCRdb called clonotypes with MiXCR, one entry per CDR3 protein. Among about 800,000 distinct CDR3 sequences listed, over 9.5% were seen once. Sequenced: blood, either unsorted or a sorted T cell fraction (not recorded which). The origin of the receptors is a male donor with ankylosing spondylitis.

J is TRBJ2-5 and V is TRBV6-5, with 10 bases that match TRBD1. This CDR3 is built from 18 residues. Trimming cost V 0 bases and J 9 bases; bases outside gene matches: 16. Germline V gene data show CDR1 as MNHEY and CDR2 as SVGAGI. The CDR3 loop is CASSYSSHRWTGGTAQYF. The CDR3 DNA is TGTGCCAGCAGTTACTCCTCCCACCGCTGGACAGGGGGGACGGCCCAGTACTTC.

This clonotype was detected many times. This chain joins TRBV20-1 and TRBJ2-1; TRBD1 matches 10 bases. The CDR3 extends over 15 amino acids. From germline, CDR1 is DFQATT and CDR2 SNEGSKA (reference sequence). V shed 6 bases and J 6 bases; nucleotides not matched to a gene: 11. This CDR3 reads CSARTGTGESNEQFF. DNA for the CDR3: TGCAGTGCCCGCACCGGGACAGGGGAAAGCAATGAGCAGTTCTTC.

The chain carries TRBV5-1 and TRBJ1-2, with 7 positions matching TRBD1. The CDR3 sequence is 14 residues long. The V gene's germline CDR1 is SGHRS and CDR2 YFSETQ. V lost 7 bases and J lost 0; bases outside the gene matches: 6. In DNA, the CDR3 is TGCGCCAGCGGAAGGGACAGCCCTAACTATGGCTACACCTTC. It specifies CASGRDSPNYGYTF.

This clonotype occurred a few times. The chain couples TRBV10-3 to TRBJ2-5; 11 bases line up with TRBD1. Unmatched junction bases numbered 4, after V lost 5 bases and J lost 5 bases. The CDR3 totals 14 residues. The V gene's germline CDR1 is ENHRY and CDR2 SYGVKD. DNA for the CDR3: TGTGCCATCAGTCGGGACAGGGGGACGGAGACCCAGTACTTC. Translation gives CAISRDRGTETQYF.

V usage is TRBV20-1 and J usage is TRBJ2-5; weak D call: TRBD1 (6 bases). V lost 5 bases and J 5 bases, leaving 18 bases between the germline ends. Germline-derived CDR1 and CDR2 are DFQATT and SNEGSKA (reference sequence). CDR3 length equals 14 residues. CDR3 protein: CSAFLQGMSETQYF. The DNA for the CDR3 is TGCAGTGCTTTTCTCCAGGGGATGAGCGAGACCCAGTACTTC.

This sequence joins TRBV6-1 and TRBJ1-5; D gene ambiguous. With 0 bases removed from V and 0 bases from J, the gap between germline ends came to 9 bases. The CDR3 has 16 amino acids. CDR1 and CDR2 from the germline V gene are MNHNS and SASEGT. The CDR3 spells CASSEAWIHSNQPQHF. CDR3 coding DNA: TGTGCCAGCAGTGAAGCCTGGATTCATAGCAATCAGCCCCAGCATTTT.

This clonotype was found many times. V usage is TRBV10-3 and J usage is TRBJ2-7; D possibly corresponds to TRBD1 (5 bases). The V end was cut by 2 bases, the J end by 3 bases, with 17 bases between. Germline loops: CDR1 ENHRY, CDR2 SYGVKD. This CDR3 contains 16 residues. Here the CDR3 DNA reads TGTGCCATCAGTGAGGGTTTTGGGGAACAGGTCTACGAGCAGTACTTC. Protein sequence: CAISEGFGEQVYEQYF.

V gene TRBV4-3 combines with J gene TRBJ1-2; weak D call: TRBD1 (6 bases). The CDR3 covers 14 residues. Germline V gives CDR1 LGHNA, CDR2 YSLEER. V shed 0 bases and J shed 6 bases, with 11 bases lying between them. The CDR3 reads CASSQDNRVHGYTF. CDR3 nucleotides: TGCGCCAGCAGCCAAGATAACAGGGTACATGGCTACACCTTC.

The chain uses TRBV28 and TRBJ1-4, with a weak D call TRBD1 (5 bases). This CDR3 comprises 14 residues. Germline V gene data show CDR1 as MDHEN and CDR2 as SYDVKM. As DNA, the CDR3 is TGTGCAAGCCGGGCAGGGCAAATAAATGAAAAACTGTTTTTT. It yields the protein CASRAGQINEKLFF. Complete variable domain (other parts from reference TRBV28 and TRBJ1-4): DVKVTQSSRYLVKRTGEKVFLECVQDMDHENMFWYRQDPGLGLRLIYFSYDVKMKEKGDIPEGYSVSREKKERFSLILESASTNQTSMYLCASRAGQINEKLFFGSGTQLSVL.

This clonotype has a handful of counts. This sequence joins TRBV5-1 and TRBJ1-2; tentatively, D is TRBD1 (6 bases). The V end lost 1 base, the J end lost 5 bases, and 12 bases lay between the germline ends. Germline V CDR1 and CDR2: SGHRS, YFSETQ. This CDR3 has 14 residues. The CDR3 DNA reads as TGCGCCAGCAGCTTGAAGGGGGGCAGGTATGGCTACACCTTC. Residues: CASSLKGGRYGYTF.

The V gene is TRBV2, the J gene TRBJ2-5; D not certain. V gave up 8 bases and J gave up 1 base, with 11 bases separating them. The CDR3 runs to 13 residues. Germline V lookup: CDR1 SNHLY, CDR2 FYNNEI. In DNA form, the CDR3 reads TGTGCCAGCGGGTCCGATCTCCAAGAGACCCAGTACTTC. Its protein is CASGSDLQETQYF. Full variable domain (missing parts from reference TRBV2 and TRBJ2-5): EPEVTQTPSHQVTQMGQEVILRCVPISNHLYFYWYRQILGQKVEFLVSFYNNEISEKSEIFDDQFSVERPDGSNFTLKIRSTKLEDSAMYFCASGSDLQETQYFGPGTRLLVL.

The J gene is TRBJ2-7, the V gene TRBV5-1, with 7 positions matching TRBD1. Trimming at V came to 9 bases and at J to 4 bases, leaving 10 bases not matched to a gene. The germline CDR1 and CDR2 sequences are SGHRS and YFSETQ. This CDR3 has 13 residues. DNA for the CDR3: TGCGCCACCAAGATAGGGGGCGGTTACGAGCAGTACTTC. Encoded protein: CATKIGGGYEQYF.

This clonotype has only a few counts. The chain has TRBV10-3 and TRBJ2-2, with D perhaps matching TRBD1 (6 bases). The CDR3 consists of 13 residues. With 6 bases removed from V and 5 bases from J, the gap between germline ends came to 10 bases. CDR1 is ENHRY, CDR2 SYGVKD, per germline. This chain's CDR3 is CAIRDTGTGELFF. The CDR3 nucleotides are TGTGCCATCAGGGACACAGGGACCGGGGAGCTGTTTTTT.

Only a few counts were recorded for this clonotype. The chain joins TRBV2 to TRBJ1-1; D not certain. The CDR3 spans 16 residues. The germline V gene encodes CDR1 SNHLY and CDR2 FYNNEI. V was pared by 0 bases and J by 3 bases, with 14 bases between. The CDR3 loop is CASSEAKGALHTEAFF. In DNA, the CDR3 is TGTGCCAGCAGTGAAGCGAAAGGAGCCCTCCACACTGAAGCTTTCTTT.

The V and J genes are TRBV9 and TRBJ2-1; maybe TRBD2 (6 bases). Germline CDR1 is SGDLS and CDR2 is YYNGEE. The CDR3 loop spans 14 amino acids. With 0 bases removed from V and 6 bases from J, the gap between germline ends came to 10 bases. The CDR3 loop is CASSVAGGSNEQFF. The CDR3 nucleotides read TGTGCCAGCAGCGTAGCCGGGGGTAGCAATGAGCAGTTCTTC.

CDR3 coding DNA: TGCAGCGTTATGACAGGAGCCTCCTACGAGCAGTACTTC. Its translation: CSVMTGASYEQYF. This chain uses TRBV29-1 with TRBJ2-7, with D possibly TRBD1 on 6 matching bases. This CDR3 region has 13 residues. Looked up from germline, CDR1 is SQVTM and CDR2 is ANQGSEA. V was cut by 5 bases and J by 0 bases, with 11 bases left in between.

This clonotype has a count of ten or more. The rearrangement uses TRBV20-1 and TRBJ2-5; no reliable D call. Germline V gives CDR1 DFQATT, CDR2 SNEGSKA (reference sequence). V dropped 0 bases and J dropped 1 base, with 9 bases sitting between them. The CDR3 consists of 14 residues. The CDR3 DNA reads as TGCAGTGCTAGAGATTTGCGGACCCAAGAGACCCAGTACTTC. Its translation is CSARDLRTQETQYF.

The rearrangement links TRBV6-7 to TRBJ2-7; D uncertain. TRBV6-7 is noted as an ORF with a role that remains uncertain. Trimming pared 6 bases from V and 1 base from J, leaving 19 bases between. This CDR3 has 16 residues. CDR3 sequence (DNA): TGTGCCAGCAGCAAGTCGGAGACGGCGGCGTCCTACGAGCAGTACTTC. This gives the protein CASSKSETAASYEQYF.

In this sample, this clonotype turned up a few times. The V and J genes are TRBV19 and TRBJ2-7; no clear D gene. CDR1 and CDR2 from the germline V gene are LNHDA and SQIVND (reference sequence). CDR3 size: 15 residues. The V end lost 5 bases, the J end lost 0 bases, and 14 bases lay between the germline ends. The CDR3 DNA is TGTGCCAGTAGTTGGTCGTCGGAGACCTCCTACGAGCAGTACTTC. The encoded protein is CASSWSSETSYEQYF. The full variable domain, its missing parts supplied by reference TRBV19 and TRBJ2-7, is DGGITQSPKYLFRKEGQNVTLSCEQNLNHDAMYWYRQDPGQGLRLIYYSQIVNDFQKGDIAEGYSVSREKKESFPLTVTSAQKNPTAFYLCASSWSSETSYEQYFGPGTRLTVT.

This clonotype was found a few times. This sequence joins TRBV12-3 or TRBV12-4 and TRBJ1-5, with 8 nucleotides matching TRBD1. The V segment lost 7 bases and the J segment 5 bases; nucleotides outside the gene matches: 10. The CDR3 contains 15 residues. The CDR3 reads CASTPSGGGDQPQHF. CDR3 nucleotides: TGTGCCAGCACCCCCTCAGGGGGCGGCGATCAGCCCCAGCATTTT.

The chain links TRBV20-1 to TRBJ1-2; maybe TRBD1 (5 bases). Germline CDR1 and CDR2: DFQATT and SNEGSKA (reference sequence). The CDR3 covers 13 residues. The ends were cut back, 4 bases at V and 5 bases at J, with 14 bases in the middle. CDR3 nucleotide sequence: TGCAGTGCTACTATACAGGCATTTTATGGCTACACCTTC. Its protein product is CSATIQAFYGYTF.

Ten or more counts support this clonotype. The J gene is TRBJ2-3, the V gene TRBV5-1; 9 bases match TRBD2. Germline V gene data show CDR1 as SGHRS and CDR2 as YFSETQ. V lost 2 bases to trimming and J lost 5 bases; unmatched junction nucleotides: 9. There are 16 residues in the CDR3. The CDR3 sequence: CASSLLAGVSGDTQYF. CDR3 DNA: TGCGCCAGCAGCTTATTAGCGGGAGTTTCGGGAGATACGCAGTATTTT.

This clonotype was counted a few times. The CDR3 nucleotides read TGCGCCAGCAGCTTGGGCACCCCGGGAGTGGATACGCAGTATTTT. As protein: CASSLGTPGVDTQYF. The chain couples TRBV5-1 to TRBJ2-3; D is possibly TRBD2 (6 bases). Deletions cut 0 bases from V and 6 bases from J, with 14 bases between. CDR3 length: 15 residues. CDR1 and CDR2 from the germline V gene are SGHRS and YFSETQ.

This clonotype was counted a few times. The V call is TRBV12-3 or TRBV12-4, the J call TRBJ1-2; D is unresolved. This CDR3 contains 12 residues. The V end was cut by 6 bases, the J end by 4 bases, with 9 bases between. CDR3 bases: TGTGCCAGCAGGGCGGCCCTCTATGGCTACACCTTC. Translated, it gives CASRAALYGYTF.

The V call is TRBV7-2, the J call TRBJ2-1, with TRBD2 matching over 8 bases. The J segment lost 2 bases and the V segment lost 0 bases, leaving 3 bases of the junction unmatched. Germline V gene data show CDR1 as SGHTA and CDR2 as FQGNSA. This CDR3 contains 16 residues. The CDR3 region is CASSLAGGAAYNEQFF. In DNA, the CDR3 is TGTGCCAGCAGCTTAGCCGGGGGGGCGGCCTACAATGAGCAGTTCTTC.

The chain combines TRBV5-1 with TRBJ1-6; no clear D gene. Germline assignment: CDR1 SGHRS and CDR2 YFSETQ. V lost 0 bases, J lost 5 bases, and 9 bases lay in between. CDR3 length: 15 amino acids. The DNA for the CDR3 is TGCGCCAGCAGCTTGGGTCTGGCGGATAATTCACCCCTCCACTTT. Protein product: CASSLGLADNSPLHF.

This chain links TRBV29-1 with TRBJ1-2; 7 positions agree with TRBD1. V was clipped by 1 base and J by 7 bases; unmatched bases: 6. The CDR3 runs to 13 residues. Germline V gives CDR1 SQVTM, CDR2 ANQGSEA. CDR3 nucleotides: TGCAGCGTTGAAGCCGGACAGGTTTTTGGCTACACCTTC. This encodes CSVEAGQVFGYTF.

This chain joins TRBV12-1 and TRBJ2-2; the tabulated D call, TRBD1, remains unverified against the DNA. TRBV12-1 is annotated as a pseudogene. The CDR3 has 16 amino acids. CDR3 coding DNA: TGTGCCAGCAGCGCAAGGACAGCCGGCGAACACCGGGGAGCTGTTTTT. This encodes CASSARTAGEHRGAVF.

The J gene is TRBJ2-7, the V gene TRBV30; no clear D. V lost 2 bases to trimming and J lost 1 base, with 6 bases between them. The CDR3 consists of 12 residues. Looked up from germline, CDR1 is GTSNPN and CDR2 is SVGIG (reference sequence). CDR3 amino acids: CAWSSQSYEQYF. In DNA form, the CDR3 reads TGTGCCTGGAGTAGTCAGTCCTACGAGCAGTACTTC.

This clonotype was detected ten times or more. The gene calls are TRBV6-1 and TRBJ2-1; 8 bases map to TRBD1. This CDR3 region has 15 residues. Trimming removed 4 bases from V and 7 bases from J; junction bases left unmatched: 9. The germline V gene encodes CDR1 MNHNS and CDR2 SASEGT. In nucleotides, the CDR3 is TGTGCCAGCAGTGTCTCAGGGGGCCTAGGAAATGAGCAGTTCTTC. Translating it yields CASSVSGGLGNEQFF.

The chain couples TRBV18 to TRBJ1-5; D is unclear. Germline V lookup: CDR1 KGHSH, CDR2 LQKENI. V dropped 1 base and J dropped 2 bases, with 9 bases sitting between them. The CDR3 runs 15 residues. CDR3 sequence (DNA): TGTGCCAGCTCACCACAGGACGGGGGCAATCAGCCCCAGCATTTT. Translation: CASSPQDGGNQPQHF. Filled out from reference TRBV18 and TRBJ1-5, the complete variable domain reads NAGVMQNPRHLVRRRGQEARLRCSPMKGHSHVYWYRQLPEEGLKFMVYLQKENIIDESGMPKERFSAEFPKEGPSILRIQQVVRGDSAAYFCASSPQDGGNQPQHFGDGTRLSIL.

The V gene is TRBV15, the J gene TRBJ1-1; D perhaps matches TRBD1 (6 bases). CDR1 and CDR2 (germline): LNHNV, YYDKDF (reference sequence). Deletions cut 2 bases from V and 4 bases from J, with 11 bases between. CDR3 length: 14 amino acids. The CDR3 here is CATSRNTRGTEAFF. As DNA, the CDR3 is TGTGCCACCAGCAGAAATACCAGGGGCACTGAAGCTTTCTTT.